A selection of T cell receptor beta chains follows, all from one sample in a study of blood T cell repertoires in COVID-19. TCRdb's copy holds only in-frame clones and misses some; the assay was immunoSEQ multiplex PCR. The table lists a few hundred thousand clones, 85% of them singletons. The sequencing input was PBMCs or T cells enriched from blood (not recorded which). These TCRs come from a man aged 35-49 years who had recovered from COVID-19. Both conserved end residues are part of each CDR3. The D gene is left open where the match is weak. Size is stated for part of the rows, as once, few or many counts, or as a class when the clone is expanded.

D,size,V,J,DNA,CDR3
-,-,TRBV24-1,TRBJ2-3,TGTGCCACCAGTCTGGCCACAGATACGCAGTATTTT,CATSLATDTQYF
-,once,TRBV19,TRBJ1-2,TGTGCCAGTAGTATAAACGGAGCTAACTATGGCTACACCTTC,CASSINGANYGYTF
TRBD2,once,TRBV5-1,TRBJ2-1,TGCGCCAGCAGCTCGTCTAGCGGGAGAGGCAATGAGCAGTTCTTC,CASSSSSGRGNEQFF
TRBD2,once,TRBV9,TRBJ2-1,TGTGCCAGCAGCGTAGAAGGACTAGCGGGAGATGGGCTGATCTTC,CASSVEGLAGDGLIF
TRBD2,-,TRBV11-2,TRBJ2-7,TGTGCCAGCAGCTTCTCCGGGGGGGCCTACGAGCAGTACTTC,CASSFSGGAYEQYF
TRBD1,-,TRBV30,TRBJ2-1,TGTGCCTGGAGTCTTGGGGACAGCTACTACAATGAGCAGTTCTTC,CAWSLGDSYYNEQFF
-,-,TRBV7-3,TRBJ2-1,TGTGCCAGCAGCCAAACTAGTCGTTTATCCAATGAGCAGTTCTTC,CASSQTSRLSNEQFF
TRBD2,-,TRBV5-8,TRBJ2-6,TGTGCCAGCAGCCTGGGACTAGCCGACGGGGCCAACGTCCTGACTTTC,CASSLGLADGANVLTF
-,-,TRBV9,TRBJ1-2,TGTGCCAGCAGCGTAGGTTCTGCTAAGGGCTACACCTTC,CASSVGSAKGYTF
TRBD2,few,TRBV6-2/TRBV6-3,TRBJ2-7,TGTGCCAGCAGTTTCGTCCTAACGGGACTAGCGGGAGGGCCACGCTACGAGCAGTACTTC,CASSFVLTGLAGGPRYEQYF
TRBD2,-,TRBV10-3,TRBJ2-7,TGTGCCATCAGTGAGCCCTCGGGACTAGCGTCCTACGAGCAGTACTTC,CAISEPSGLASYEQYF
-,-,TRBV7-8,TRBJ1-3,TGTGCCAGCAGCACGCGGGTGTCTGGAAACACCATATATTTT,CASSTRVSGNTIYF
-,-,TRBV3-1/TRBV3-2,TRBJ2-1,TGTGCCAGCAGCCAAGACCCTCTGGCGGGGCCTTACAATGAGCAGTTCTTC,CASSQDPLAGPYNEQFF
TRBD1,-,TRBV11-2,TRBJ1-2,TGTGCCAGCAGCTTAGGGGACAGGGTTCTCGACTATGGCTACACCTTC,CASSLGDRVLDYGYTF
TRBD2,-,TRBV2,TRBJ2-7,TGTGCCAGTAGGACTAGCGGGAACAACTACGAGCAGTACTTC,CASRTSGNNYEQYF
-,-,TRBV7-2,TRBJ1-6,TGTGCCAGCAGCTTAGGAGGGGCAAGGGGGAAGGCACCCCTCCACTTT,CASSLGGARGKAPLHF
TRBD1,-,TRBV9,TRBJ2-5,TGTGCCAGCAGCTCGCCGACAGGGCATCTGGCAGAGACCCAGTACTTC,CASSSPTGHLAETQYF
TRBD2,-,TRBV27,TRBJ2-3,TGTGCCAGCAGCCCAATAGCGGGGGGGGTAGATACGCAGTATTTT,CASSPIAGGVDTQYF
-,-,TRBV7-2,TRBJ1-5,TGTGCCAGCAGTCTAGGGGTTTGGCCCCAGCATTTT,CASSLGVWPQHF
TRBD1,-,TRBV18,TRBJ2-7,TGTGCCAGCTCACCGCCGACGACAGGGGGTTGGGACGAGCAGTACTTC,CASSPPTTGGWDEQYF
-,-,TRBV28,TRBJ2-3,TGTGCCAGCCGCTACGGTACAGATACGCAGTATTTT,CASRYGTDTQYF
TRBD2,-,TRBV20-1,TRBJ2-3,TGCAGTGCTAGTGCGGCGGGAGGGCGCGGGAGCACAGATACGCAGTATTTT,CSASAAGGRGSTDTQYF
-,-,TRBV18,TRBJ2-7,TGTGCCAGCTCACCACCCGGGTCCAGCTACGAGCAGTACTTC,CASSPPGSSYEQYF
-,-,TRBV2,TRBJ1-2,TGTGCCAGTGGGGAGGGATATGGCTACACCTTC,CASGEGYGYTF
-,-,TRBV29-1,TRBJ1-5,TGCAGCGTTGCCCCAAACAGGGTTCAGCCCCAGCATTTT,CSVAPNRVQPQHF
TRBD1,-,TRBV2,TRBJ2-7,TGTGCCAGCGTCCCGGGACAGGCCCCCTACGAGCAGTACTTC,CASVPGQAPYEQYF
-,-,TRBV14,TRBJ1-6,TGTGCCAGCAGCCAATTGGTTGGGGCAAACATTCCGGGCTCACCCCTCCACTTT,CASSQLVGANIPGSPLHF
-,-,TRBV9,TRBJ2-1,TGTGCCAGCAGCCTAAGCGTGTCCCCTCACAATGAGCAGTTCTTC,CASSLSVSPHNEQFF
-,-,TRBV4-1,TRBJ2-7,TGCGCCAGCAGCCAAGGGCCCGGAGGCGAGCAGTACTTC,CASSQGPGGEQYF
-,-,TRBV21-1,TRBJ2-3,TGTGCCAGCAGAGGACGAGGCGGGAGAGGAGATACGCAGTATTTT,CASRGRGGRGDTQYF
TRBD2,-,TRBV30,TRBJ2-1,TGTGGGGGTTCGGCGGGACTAGTTCGCAATGAGCAGTTCTTC,CGGSAGLVRNEQFF
-,-,TRBV18,TRBJ1-3,TGTGCCAGCTCCCCGGGGAGATCTGGAAACACCATATATTTT,CASSPGRSGNTIYF
-,-,TRBV28,TRBJ2-1,TGTGCCAGCTGCGTGGGGGGATCCAATGAGCAGTTCTTC,CASCVGGSNEQFF
-,-,TRBV6-5,TRBJ1-2,TGTGCCAGCAGTTACTCGAGCGGAGGGGAAGGGGGCTACACCTTC,CASSYSSGGEGGYTF
TRBD1,-,TRBV6-5,TRBJ1-1,TGTGCCATCCGGGACAGGGCTGAGAACACTGAAGCTTTCTTT,CAIRDRAENTEAFF
TRBD1,-,TRBV27,TRBJ2-2,TGTGCCAGCAGGAGACAGGGAAGCACCGGGGAGCTGTTTTTT,CASRRQGSTGELFF
TRBD1,once,TRBV18,TRBJ1-5,TGTGCCAGCTCACCCGGGACAGGGAATCAGCCCCAGCATTTT,CASSPGTGNQPQHF
TRBD2,-,TRBV5-5,TRBJ2-5,TGTGCCAGCAGCTTGTCTCTAGCGGGAAGGGACGGGACCCAGTACTTC,CASSLSLAGRDGTQYF
TRBD2,-,TRBV29-1,TRBJ2-1,TGCAGCGTTGATATGCTAGCGGGGTCTGGTGAGCAGTTCTTC,CSVDMLAGSGEQFF
TRBD2,-,TRBV7-3,TRBJ2-5,TGTGCCAGCAGCTTGGGGGGACTAGCGGAACAAGAGACCCAGTACTTC,CASSLGGLAEQETQYF
-,few,TRBV7-9,TRBJ1-5,TGTGCCAGCAGCTTAGCAGGGGTTACTGGGCAGCCCCAGCATTTT,CASSLAGVTGQPQHF
TRBD2,-,TRBV19,TRBJ2-7,TGTGCCAGTAGGCTAGCGGGGACCTACGAGCAGTACTTC,CASRLAGTYEQYF
-,-,TRBV15,TRBJ2-7,TGTGCCACCAGCTCCCTCCGTAACGAGCAGTACTTC,CATSSLRNEQYF
TRBD1,few,TRBV6-2/TRBV6-3,TRBJ1-2,TGTGCCAGCAGTTACCCGGACAGGGGAAGTGGCTACACCTTC,CASSYPDRGSGYTF
-,-,TRBV5-5,TRBJ1-4,TGTGCCAGCAGCTACTACCACAGGGTCGGGGAAAAACTGTTTTTT,CASSYYHRVGEKLFF
TRBD1,-,TRBV5-1,TRBJ2-3,TGCGCCAGCAGCGTAGGACAGGGGGTCACAGATACGCAGTATTTT,CASSVGQGVTDTQYF